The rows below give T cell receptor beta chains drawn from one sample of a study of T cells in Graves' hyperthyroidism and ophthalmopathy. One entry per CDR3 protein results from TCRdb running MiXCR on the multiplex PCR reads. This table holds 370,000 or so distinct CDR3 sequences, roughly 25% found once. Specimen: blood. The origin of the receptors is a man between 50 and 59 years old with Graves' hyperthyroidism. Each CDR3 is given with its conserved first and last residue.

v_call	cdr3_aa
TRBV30	CAWSGGVYAVEQYF
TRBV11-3	CASSLAQISNTEAFF
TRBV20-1	CSARDQSAEAFF
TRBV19	CASSITGISGNTIYF
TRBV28	CASSPDREIQETQYF
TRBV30	CAWKAGAGGGYTF
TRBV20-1	CSASQGSYEQYF
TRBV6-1	CASYRNQETQYF
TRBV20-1	CSASPRTGYTDTQYF
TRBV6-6	CASSYSISGGKNIQYF
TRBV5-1	CASSIGLAGLYNEQFF
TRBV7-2	CASSLDSRSDSPLHF
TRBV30	CAWSATRETYEQYF
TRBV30	CAWSVSRDEQFF
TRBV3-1	CASSRGRGPDEQFF
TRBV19	CASSKGRAFF
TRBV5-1	CASSLMNMNTEAFF
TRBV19	CASSIADQETQYF